The rows below give T cell receptor beta chains drawn from one sample of a study of OX40 agonist ivuxolimab in advanced cancers. Measured with immunoSEQ multiplex PCR; TCRdb has only the in-frame clones, and not every one. The profile shows tens of thousands of clones, 77% of them singletons. Sample: CD4+ or CD8+ T cells sorted from blood, taken in a trial of the OX40 agonist ivuxolimab. The receptors here all came from an adult with an advanced solid tumor such as melanoma, head and neck, liver or kidney cancer. CDR3s include the opening cysteine and the closing phenylalanine or tryptophan. A D gene is named only where the DNA matches it firmly. Some rows mark clone size as missing; the rest say once, few, many or name a class of expanded clone.

size	V	J	D	DNA	CDR3
-	TRBV7-2	TRBJ1-1	-	TGTGCCAGCAGCCTCAAAGTGGGGGGAATGAACACTGAAGCTTTCTTT	CASSLKVGGMNTEAFF
-	TRBV27	TRBJ2-3	-	TGTGCCAGCAGTTTAAGAGGACAGATTGCAGATACGCAGTATTTT	CASSLRGQIADTQYF
-	TRBV10-3	TRBJ2-5	TRBD1	TGTGCCATCAGTTTTGGGGCATTCGGTGGGACAGAAGACCAAGAGACCCAGTACTTC	CAISFGAFGGTEDQETQYF
-	TRBV28	TRBJ1-4	-	TGTGCCAGCAGCCTCGGAAGGGGCCGCGAAAAACTGTTTTTT	CASSLGRGREKLFF
-	TRBV4-3	TRBJ1-1	-	TGCGCCAGCAGCCAAGGTAGGAACACTGAAGCTTTCTTT	CASSQGRNTEAFF
-	TRBV5-5	TRBJ1-1	-	TGTGCCAGCAGCTTGGCTATTTTAAGGGAGGGCACTGAAGCTTTCTTT	CASSLAILREGTEAFF
-	TRBV19	TRBJ1-2	-	TGTGCCAGTAGCCTGACCCTCTATGGCTACACCTTC	CASSLTLYGYTF
few	TRBV7-9	TRBJ2-1	-	TGTGCCAGCAGCTTCCCTGGGGGGGCCCCGGGATACAATGAGCAGTTCTTC	CASSFPGGAPGYNEQFF
once	TRBV7-3	TRBJ2-2	-	TGTGCCAGCAGCTTAAGGGTGGTAGAGGGGCTGTTTTTT	CASSLRVVEGLFF
-	TRBV10-3	TRBJ1-4	-	TGTGCCATCAGAAAGGAAACAGGGGAAAAACTGTTTTTT	CAIRKETGEKLFF
-	TRBV5-4	TRBJ1-5	-	TGTGCCAGCAGCTTTTGGGGCTTCAATCAGCCCCAGCATTTT	CASSFWGFNQPQHF
-	TRBV4-1	TRBJ2-7	-	TGCGCCAGCACCGCTGCAGGTCGAACAGGCGAGCAGTACTTC	CASTAAGRTGEQYF
once	TRBV6-5	TRBJ2-5	TRBD1	TGTGCCAGCATTCGGACAGGGGGCATAGGAGAGACCCAGTACTTC	CASIRTGGIGETQYF
-	TRBV9	TRBJ2-7	-	TGTGCCAGCAGCGCCGGGACTTTCTCCTACGAGCAGTACTTC	CASSAGTFSYEQYF
-	TRBV5-1	TRBJ1-3	TRBD1	TGCGCCAGCAACTTCAACTCACAGGGGAGGGCTGGAAACACCATATATTTT	CASNFNSQGRAGNTIYF
once	TRBV28	TRBJ2-3	TRBD2	TGTGCCAGCAGACTAGCGGGAGGGACTTACACAGATACGCAGTATTTT	CASRLAGGTYTDTQYF
-	TRBV15	TRBJ2-1	TRBD2	TGTGCCACCAGCAGAAGGGGAACACTGCGGGAGGAGGGTGAAACCAGCTCCTACAATGAGCAGTTCTTC	CATSRRGTLREEGETSSYNEQFF
-	TRBV15	TRBJ1-6	-	TGTGCCACCAGCAGAGATAAGGCAGGGACAAATTCACCCCTCCACTTT	CATSRDKAGTNSPLHF
-	TRBV4-3	TRBJ1-2	-	TGCGCCAGCAGCCAAGGGAGGACAGCCTATGGCTACACCTTC	CASSQGRTAYGYTF
-	TRBV21-1	TRBJ1-1	-	TGTGCCAGCAGCCCCCACCGGGGGGACACTGAAGCTTTCTTT	CASSPHRGDTEAFF
-	TRBV4-2	TRBJ2-3	-	TGTGCCAGCAGCCAAGATCAGGCCAGAACAGATACGCAGTATTTT	CASSQDQARTDTQYF
-	TRBV7-2	TRBJ1-5	-	TGTGCCAGCAGCTTGGCGCCAGGGCAGGGTCAGCCCCAGCATTTT	CASSLAPGQGQPQHF
-	TRBV6-6	TRBJ1-1	-	TGTGCCAGCAGTTACGGGGGATGGGCGGGGGACACTGAAGCTTTCTTT	CASSYGGWAGDTEAFF
-	TRBV25-1	TRBJ1-5	-	TGTGCCAGCAGTGTTGGGGGGCCGAACAATCAGCCCCAGCATTTT	CASSVGGPNNQPQHF
-	TRBV28	TRBJ2-6	-	TGTGCCAGCAGTTGGGCACAGAGCTCTGGGGCCAACGTCCTGACTTTC	CASSWAQSSGANVLTF
once	TRBV29-1	TRBJ1-2	-	TGCAGCGTCCGAGGGATCCGAAAAGGTCGCTATGGCTACACCTTC	CSVRGIRKGRYGYTF
-	TRBV28	TRBJ1-4	-	TGTGCCAGCAGGGGGGGATCACCAACTAATGAAAAACTGTTTTTT	CASRGGSPTNEKLFF
few	TRBV5-6	TRBJ2-3	-	TGTGCCAGCAGCGCGCGGGCCCCTTGGACAGATACGCAGTATTTT	CASSARAPWTDTQYF
-	TRBV18	TRBJ1-2	-	TGTGCCAGCTCACCACCGTCGGGGATTAACTATGGCTACACCTTC	CASSPPSGINYGYTF
-	TRBV5-1	TRBJ2-5	-	TGCGCCAGCAGCCAGAAGACCACGGGACTCCGTGGGGAGACCCAGTACTTC	CASSQKTTGLRGETQYF
-	TRBV18	TRBJ2-5	-	TGTGCCAGCTCACCACAGTGGGAAGAGACCCAGTACTTC	CASSPQWEETQYF
-	TRBV5-4	TRBJ1-2	-	TGTGCCAGCAGCCCTTTTCGGGATTCCTATGGCTACACCTTC	CASSPFRDSYGYTF
medium-sized	TRBV10-3	TRBJ2-7	TRBD2	TGTGCCATCAGTGAGTCCGGGACTAGCGGGAGAGGGCAGTACTTC	CAISESGTSGRGQYF
-	TRBV5-5	TRBJ2-7	-	TGTGCCAGCAGCTTAACAGACCGCTCCTACGAGCAGTACTTC	CASSLTDRSYEQYF
-	TRBV7-2	TRBJ1-2	-	TGTGCCAGCAGCTTAGGGGGGCAAAACTATGGCTACACCTTC	CASSLGGQNYGYTF
-	TRBV27	TRBJ2-5	TRBD1	TGTGCCAGCAGTTTTTTGGGAAGGACAGGGGAAGAGACCCAGTACTTC	CASSFLGRTGEETQYF
-	TRBV10-3	TRBJ1-5	-	TGTGCCGTCAGCCCGGACGGACAACAGCCCCAGCATTTT	CAVSPDGQQPQHF
-	TRBV6-5	TRBJ2-7	-	TGTGCCAGCAGTTCGCAAACGGGGGAGCAGTACTTC	CASSSQTGEQYF
-	TRBV4-3	TRBJ2-3	-	TGCGCCAGCAGCCATGGCGTCCCAGGGGGGGAATATACGCAGTATTTT	CASSHGVPGGEYTQYF
-	TRBV18	TRBJ2-5	-	TGTGCCAGCTCCCCAAGCAGAGAAGAGACCCAGTACTTC	CASSPSREETQYF
-	TRBV19	TRBJ2-1	TRBD2	TGTGCCACCCGGGCTAGCGGGGGTAATGAGCAGTTCTTC	CATRASGGNEQFF
-	TRBV6-5	TRBJ1-3	-	TGTGCCAGCAGTTACTCGGGGTTAAGCTCTGGAAACACCATATATTTT	CASSYSGLSSGNTIYF
few	TRBV11-2	TRBJ1-3	-	TGTGCCAGCAGCTTAGGTAGGGGCAGCTCTGGAAACACCATATATTTT	CASSLGRGSSGNTIYF
-	TRBV7-2	TRBJ1-2	-	TGTGCCAGCAGCTTCCGGGGGGCGGCTTTTGGGAACTATGGCTACACCTTC	CASSFRGAAFGNYGYTF
-	TRBV7-7	TRBJ2-1	-	TGTGCCAGCAGCCCCAACCCCCCCGGGGGTGCTGACTACAATGAGCAGTTCTTC	CASSPNPPGGADYNEQFF
-	TRBV9	TRBJ1-6	TRBD1	TGTGCCAGCAGTGCAGGACAGGGGAAGAATTCACCCCTCCACTTT	CASSAGQGKNSPLHF
-	TRBV28	TRBJ2-5	-	TGTGCCAGCAGTTTATTTGCCCGCGGGGAGACCCAGTACTTC	CASSLFARGETQYF
-	TRBV28	TRBJ1-2	TRBD1	TGTGCCAGCAGTTTACGACAGGGAGGCTACACCTTC	CASSLRQGGYTF
-	TRBV9	TRBJ2-1	TRBD2	TGTGCCAGCAGCGGGCCGGGACTAGACTACAATGAGCAGTTCTTC	CASSGPGLDYNEQFF
few	TRBV6-5	TRBJ1-6	-	TGTGCCAGCAGCCCCCAGTCTTTCTATAATTCACCCCTCCACTTT	CASSPQSFYNSPLHF
-	TRBV5-8	TRBJ2-7	TRBD1	TGTGCCAGCAGCTTCCCCGGGACAGCTAACGAGCAGTACTTC	CASSFPGTANEQYF